This T cell receptor beta chain was sequenced during a study of OX40 agonist ivuxolimab in advanced cancers. On the study more broadly: Patients enrolled in dose escalation were diagnosed with hepatocellular carcinoma, melanoma, renal cell or head and neck cancer. Earlier treatment with anti-PD-1, anti-PD-L1 or anti-CTLA-4 was permitted, and over 35% had received some.

The CDR3 totals 13 residues. Looked up from germline, CDR1 is KGHSH and CDR2 is LQKENI. Trimming cost V 11 bases and J 0 bases, with 13 bases left between them. Study findings and constraints: Relative to CD4+ cells, CD8+ T cells on average had more expanded clones.

Of note for this clone: Antigen unknown.

The table came from immunoSEQ multiplex PCR; TCRdb's copy has only in-frame clones and leaves some out. The table has over 85,000 clones, 87% seen once. The clonotype originates from an adult with an advanced solid tumor such as melanoma, head and neck, liver or kidney cancer. Sequencing was performed on CD4+ or CD8+ T cells sorted from blood, taken in a trial of the OX40 agonist ivuxolimab. The J gene is TRBJ1-1, the V gene TRBV18; D gene unclear. CDR3 sequence reads: CAAGKQMNTEAFF. In DNA form, the CDR3 reads TGTGCCGCAGGAAAGCAGATGAACACTGAAGCTTTCTTT.